This T cell receptor beta chain was obtained from a study of T-cell reconstitution after alpha-beta-depleted transplantation in children. Researchers prepared the TCRbeta library using unique molecular identifiers, the study reports. TCRdb re-analysed the PCR reads in MiXCR, keeping a single row per CDR3 protein. Of about 120,000 distinct CDR3 sequences listed, approximately 10% are singletons. This clonotype has a count of ten or more. Per germline, CDR1 MNHEY and CDR2 SVGEGT. The ends were cut back, 3 bases at V and 10 bases at J, with 13 bases in the middle. The CDR3 contains 13 residues. The TCR comes from a human donor who donated a stem cell graft to a child with acute lymphoblastic leukemia. This chain uses TRBV6-2 or TRBV6-3 with TRBJ2-1; a weak D match, TRBD2 (5 bases). Material: PBMCs from the stem cell graft donor, obtained from the stem cell graft. For the CDR3, the DNA is TGTGCCAGCAGTTATGACCCCCGCGGGGAGCAGTTCTTC. Protein: CASSYDPRGEQFF.